This section outlines one TCR beta chain sequence together with its context. Its antigen is not identified. Germline CDR1 SEHNR, CDR2 FQNEAQ (reference sequence). CDR3 size: 12 residues. Trimming shortened V by 3 bases and J by 4 bases, and 7 bases separated the two germline ends. This entry belongs to a study of vaccination and CD4 T cells after COVID-19. Across the study: Investigators stimulated cells with overlapping spike peptides drawn from SARS-CoV-2, HCoV-NL63, HCoV-OC43 and HCoV-229E. Notes on the study in general: A relatively small number of convalescent patients were studied, and no early post-infection timepoints were included.

Treatment of the sample: roughly ten-day PBMC culture with coronavirus spike peptide pools or control peptides (ViraFEST assay). Sequenced with the Oncomine TCR Beta short-read assay was DNA taken from cultured CD4+ T cells. Someone extracted genomic DNA from cultured CD4+ T cells. MiXCR was run by TCRdb on the PCR reads, yielding one entry per CDR3 protein. This table holds some 12,000 distinct CDR3 sequences, about 48% found once. This TCR was recovered from a human donor who had recovered from COVID-19. This rearrangement joins TRBV7-9 to TRBJ2-7, with TRBD2 as a possible D gene (6 bases). Sequencing used CD4+ T cells from blood, cultured in vitro. The CDR3 nucleotides are TGTGCCAGCAGCTTGCGGGGATACGAGCAGTACTTC. This encodes CASSLRGYEQYF.